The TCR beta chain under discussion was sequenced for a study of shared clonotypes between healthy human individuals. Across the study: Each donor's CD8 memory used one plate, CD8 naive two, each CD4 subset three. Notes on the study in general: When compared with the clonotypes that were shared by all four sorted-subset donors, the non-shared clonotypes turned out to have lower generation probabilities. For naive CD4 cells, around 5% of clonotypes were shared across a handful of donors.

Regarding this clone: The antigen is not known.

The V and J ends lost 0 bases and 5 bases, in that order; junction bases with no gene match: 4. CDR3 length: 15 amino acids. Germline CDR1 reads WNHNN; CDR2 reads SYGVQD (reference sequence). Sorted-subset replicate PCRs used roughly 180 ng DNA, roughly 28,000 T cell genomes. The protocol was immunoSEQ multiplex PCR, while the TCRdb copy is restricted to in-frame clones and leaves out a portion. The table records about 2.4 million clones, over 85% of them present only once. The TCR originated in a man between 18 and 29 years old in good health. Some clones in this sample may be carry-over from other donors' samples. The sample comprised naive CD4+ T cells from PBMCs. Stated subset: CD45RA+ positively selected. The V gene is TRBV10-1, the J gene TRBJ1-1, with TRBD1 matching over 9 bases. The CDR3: CASSESGQGKTEAFF. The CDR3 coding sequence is TGCGCCAGCAGTGAGTCAGGACAGGGGAAGACTGAAGCTTTCTTT.